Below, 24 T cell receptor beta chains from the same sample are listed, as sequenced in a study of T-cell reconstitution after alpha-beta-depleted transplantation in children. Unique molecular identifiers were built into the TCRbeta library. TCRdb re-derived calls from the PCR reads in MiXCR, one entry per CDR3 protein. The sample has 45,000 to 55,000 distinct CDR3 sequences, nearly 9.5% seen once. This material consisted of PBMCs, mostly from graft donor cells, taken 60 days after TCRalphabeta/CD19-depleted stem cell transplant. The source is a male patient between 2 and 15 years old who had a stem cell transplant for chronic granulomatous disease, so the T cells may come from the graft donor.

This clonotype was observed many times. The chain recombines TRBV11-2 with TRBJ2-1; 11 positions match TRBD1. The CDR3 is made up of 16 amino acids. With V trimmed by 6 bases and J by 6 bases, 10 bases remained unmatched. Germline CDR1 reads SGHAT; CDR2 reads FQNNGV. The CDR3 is CASSYKPGTGGNEQFF. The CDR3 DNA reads TGTGCCAGCAGTTACAAACCCGGGACAGGGGGCAATGAGCAGTTCTTC.

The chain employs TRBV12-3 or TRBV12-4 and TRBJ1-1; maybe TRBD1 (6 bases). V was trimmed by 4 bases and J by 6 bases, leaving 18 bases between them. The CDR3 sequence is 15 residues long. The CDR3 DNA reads TGTGCCAGCAGTTCGGGCTCCGGACAGCTCCCTGAAGCTTTCTTT. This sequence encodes CASSSGSGQLPEAFF.

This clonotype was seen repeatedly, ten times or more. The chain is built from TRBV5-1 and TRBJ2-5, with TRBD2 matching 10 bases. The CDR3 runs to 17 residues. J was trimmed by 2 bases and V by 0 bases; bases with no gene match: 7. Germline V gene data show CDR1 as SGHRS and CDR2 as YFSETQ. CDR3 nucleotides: TGCGCCAGCAGCTTGGGGGGTTGGACTAGCGGACAAGAGACCCAGTACTTC. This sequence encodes CASSLGGWTSGQETQYF.

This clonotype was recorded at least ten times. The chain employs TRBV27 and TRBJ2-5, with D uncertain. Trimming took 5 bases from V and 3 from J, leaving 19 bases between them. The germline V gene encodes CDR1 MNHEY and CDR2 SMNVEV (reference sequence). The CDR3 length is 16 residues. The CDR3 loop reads CASSIIGSGWKETQYF. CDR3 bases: TGTGCCAGCAGTATTATCGGTTCGGGCTGGAAAGAGACCCAGTACTTC.

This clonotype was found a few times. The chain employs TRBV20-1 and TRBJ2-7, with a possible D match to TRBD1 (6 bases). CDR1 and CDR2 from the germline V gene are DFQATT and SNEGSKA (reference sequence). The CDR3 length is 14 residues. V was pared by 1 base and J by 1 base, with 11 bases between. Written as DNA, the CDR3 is TGCAGTGCTAGAGTAGGGGGTCTGTCCTACGAGCAGTACTTC. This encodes CSARVGGLSYEQYF.

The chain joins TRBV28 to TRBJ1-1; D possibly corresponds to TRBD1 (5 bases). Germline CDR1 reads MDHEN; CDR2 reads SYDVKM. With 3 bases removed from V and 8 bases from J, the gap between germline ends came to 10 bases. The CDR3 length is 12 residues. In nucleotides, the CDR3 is TGTGCCAGCAGTTTCGGGGGGGTGGAAGCTTTCTTT. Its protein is CASSFGGVEAFF.

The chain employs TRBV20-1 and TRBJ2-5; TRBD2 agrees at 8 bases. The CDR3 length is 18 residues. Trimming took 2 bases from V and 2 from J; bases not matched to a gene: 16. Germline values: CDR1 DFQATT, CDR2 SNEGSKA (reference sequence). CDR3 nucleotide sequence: TGCAGTGCTAGACCGGGACTAGGACGGTTTACTATACAAGAGACCCAGTACTTC. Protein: CSARPGLGRFTIQETQYF.

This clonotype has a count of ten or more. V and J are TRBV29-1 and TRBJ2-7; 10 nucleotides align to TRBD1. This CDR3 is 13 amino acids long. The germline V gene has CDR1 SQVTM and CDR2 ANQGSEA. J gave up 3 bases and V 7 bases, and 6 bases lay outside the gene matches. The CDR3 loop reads CSAGTGENYEQYF. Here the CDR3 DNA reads TGCAGCGCCGGGACAGGGGAAAACTACGAGCAGTACTTC.

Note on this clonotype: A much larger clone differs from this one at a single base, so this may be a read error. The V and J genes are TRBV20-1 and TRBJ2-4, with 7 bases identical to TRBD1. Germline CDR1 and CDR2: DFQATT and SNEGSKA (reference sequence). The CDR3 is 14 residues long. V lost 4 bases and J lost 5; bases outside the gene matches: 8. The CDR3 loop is CSAKRGQGQNIQYF. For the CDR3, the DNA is TGCAGTGCTAAAAGGGGGCAGGGTCAAAACATTCAGTACTTC.

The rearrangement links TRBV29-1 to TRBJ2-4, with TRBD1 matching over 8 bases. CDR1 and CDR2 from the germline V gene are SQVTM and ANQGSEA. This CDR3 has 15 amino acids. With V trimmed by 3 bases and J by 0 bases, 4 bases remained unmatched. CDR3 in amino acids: CSVEGTGLAKNIQYF. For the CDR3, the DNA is TGCAGCGTTGAGGGGACAGGATTAGCCAAAAACATTCAGTACTTC.

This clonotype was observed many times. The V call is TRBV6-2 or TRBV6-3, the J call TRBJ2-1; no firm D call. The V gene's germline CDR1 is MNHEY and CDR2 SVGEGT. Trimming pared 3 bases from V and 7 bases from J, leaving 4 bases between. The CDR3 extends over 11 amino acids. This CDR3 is CASSYLNEQFF. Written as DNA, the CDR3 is TGTGCCAGCAGTTATCTAAATGAGCAGTTCTTC.

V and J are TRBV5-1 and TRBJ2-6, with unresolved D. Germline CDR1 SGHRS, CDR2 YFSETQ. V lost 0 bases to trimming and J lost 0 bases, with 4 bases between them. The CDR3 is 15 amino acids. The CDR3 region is CASSLVPSGANVLTF. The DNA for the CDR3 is TGCGCCAGCAGCTTGGTTCCCTCTGGGGCCAACGTCCTGACTTTC.

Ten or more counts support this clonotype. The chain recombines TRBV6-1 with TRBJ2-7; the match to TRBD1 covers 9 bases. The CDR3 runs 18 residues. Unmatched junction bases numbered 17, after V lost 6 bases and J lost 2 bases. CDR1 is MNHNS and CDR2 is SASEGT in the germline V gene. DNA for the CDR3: TGTGCCAGCAGCTCCCGGGACAGGGTTTTCTCGGGAACCTACGAGCAGTACTTC. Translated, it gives CASSSRDRVFSGTYEQYF.

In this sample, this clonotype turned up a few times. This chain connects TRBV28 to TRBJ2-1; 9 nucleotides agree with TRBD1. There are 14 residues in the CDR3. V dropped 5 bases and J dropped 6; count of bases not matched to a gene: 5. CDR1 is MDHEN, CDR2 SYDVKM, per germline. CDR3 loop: CASSPADRGNEQFF. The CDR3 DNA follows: TGTGCCAGCAGTCCGGCGGACAGGGGCAATGAGCAGTTCTTC.

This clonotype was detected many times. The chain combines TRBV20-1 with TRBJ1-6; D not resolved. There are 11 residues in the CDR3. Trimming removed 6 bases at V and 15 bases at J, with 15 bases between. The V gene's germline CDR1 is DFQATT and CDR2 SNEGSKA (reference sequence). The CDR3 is CSARRPGILHF. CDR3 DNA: TGCAGTGCCCGACGACCCGGTATCCTCCACTTT.

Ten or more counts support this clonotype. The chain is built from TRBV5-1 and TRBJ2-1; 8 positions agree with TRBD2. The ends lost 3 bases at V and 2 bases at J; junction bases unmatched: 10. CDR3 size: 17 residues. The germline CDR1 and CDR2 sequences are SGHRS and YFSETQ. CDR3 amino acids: CASSSDPLAAAYNEQFF. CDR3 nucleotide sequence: TGCGCCAGCAGCTCTGACCCACTAGCGGCCGCCTACAATGAGCAGTTCTTC.

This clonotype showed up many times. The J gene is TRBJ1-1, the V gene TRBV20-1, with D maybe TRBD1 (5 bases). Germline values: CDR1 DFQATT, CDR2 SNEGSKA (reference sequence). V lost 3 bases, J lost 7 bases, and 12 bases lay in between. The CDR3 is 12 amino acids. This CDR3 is CSARRAGFEAFF. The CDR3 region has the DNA TGCAGTGCTAGGAGGGCAGGGTTTGAAGCTTTCTTT.

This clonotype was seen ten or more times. The CDR3 DNA reads as TGCAGTGCGACCAACCCCATGGAGCAGTACTTC. Protein sequence: CSATNPMEQYF. This chain joins TRBV20-1 and TRBJ2-7; D is ambiguous. The CDR3 runs to 11 residues. Trimming pared 6 bases from V and 7 bases from J, leaving 13 bases between. Germline CDR1 is DFQATT and CDR2 is SNEGSKA (reference sequence).

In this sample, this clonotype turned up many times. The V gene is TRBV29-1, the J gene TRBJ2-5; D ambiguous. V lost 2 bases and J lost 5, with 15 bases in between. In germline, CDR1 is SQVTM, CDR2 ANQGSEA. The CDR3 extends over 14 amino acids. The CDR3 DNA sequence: TGCAGCGTTGAACCCCCTAGGGTTGGGGAGACCCAGTACTTC. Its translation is CSVEPPRVGETQYF.

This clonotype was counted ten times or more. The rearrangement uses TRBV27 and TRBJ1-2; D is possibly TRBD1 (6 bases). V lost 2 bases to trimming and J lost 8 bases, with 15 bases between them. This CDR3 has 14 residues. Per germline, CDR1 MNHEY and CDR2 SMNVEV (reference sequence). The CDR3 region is CASSLTGTFKGYTF. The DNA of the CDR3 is TGTGCCAGCAGTTTAACCGGGACATTTAAGGGCTACACCTTC.

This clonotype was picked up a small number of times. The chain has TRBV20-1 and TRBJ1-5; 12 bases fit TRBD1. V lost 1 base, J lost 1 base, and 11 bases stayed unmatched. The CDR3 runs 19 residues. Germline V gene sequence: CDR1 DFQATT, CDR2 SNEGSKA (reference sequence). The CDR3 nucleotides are TGCAGTGCTAGAGGGCCGGGACAGGGGGCTCGGTACAGCAATCAGCCCCAGCATTTT. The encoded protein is CSARGPGQGARYSNQPQHF.

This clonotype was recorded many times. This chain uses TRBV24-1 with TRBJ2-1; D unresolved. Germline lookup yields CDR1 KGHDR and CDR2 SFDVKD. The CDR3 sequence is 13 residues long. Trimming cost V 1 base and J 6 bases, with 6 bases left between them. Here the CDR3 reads CATSDFYRNEQFF. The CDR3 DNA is TGTGCCACCAGTGATTTCTACCGCAATGAGCAGTTCTTC.

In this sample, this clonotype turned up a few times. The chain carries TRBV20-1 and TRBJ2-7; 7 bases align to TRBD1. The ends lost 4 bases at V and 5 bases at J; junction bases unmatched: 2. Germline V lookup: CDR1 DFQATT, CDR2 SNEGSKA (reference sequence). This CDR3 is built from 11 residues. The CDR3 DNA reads TGCAGTGCTACAGGGACAGACGAGCAGTACTTC. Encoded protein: CSATGTDEQYF.

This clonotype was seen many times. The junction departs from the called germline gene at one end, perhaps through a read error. The CDR3 DNA reads TGTGCCAGCAGCCCACGGGGGAGTGGCGGGGTCTTT. Residues: CASSPRGSGGVF. The V call is TRBV7-8, the J call TRBJ1-1; perhaps TRBD1 as D (5 bases). The CDR3 extends over 12 amino acids. CDR1 and CDR2 from the germline V gene are SGHVS and FQNEAQ. Supplemented by reference TRBV7-8 and TRBJ1-1, the full variable domain reads GAGVSQSPRYKVAKRGQDVALRCDPISGHVSLFWYQQALGQGPEFLTYFQNEAQLDKSGLPSDRFFAERPEGSVSTLKIQRTQQEDSAVYLCASSPRGSGGVFGQGTRLTVV.